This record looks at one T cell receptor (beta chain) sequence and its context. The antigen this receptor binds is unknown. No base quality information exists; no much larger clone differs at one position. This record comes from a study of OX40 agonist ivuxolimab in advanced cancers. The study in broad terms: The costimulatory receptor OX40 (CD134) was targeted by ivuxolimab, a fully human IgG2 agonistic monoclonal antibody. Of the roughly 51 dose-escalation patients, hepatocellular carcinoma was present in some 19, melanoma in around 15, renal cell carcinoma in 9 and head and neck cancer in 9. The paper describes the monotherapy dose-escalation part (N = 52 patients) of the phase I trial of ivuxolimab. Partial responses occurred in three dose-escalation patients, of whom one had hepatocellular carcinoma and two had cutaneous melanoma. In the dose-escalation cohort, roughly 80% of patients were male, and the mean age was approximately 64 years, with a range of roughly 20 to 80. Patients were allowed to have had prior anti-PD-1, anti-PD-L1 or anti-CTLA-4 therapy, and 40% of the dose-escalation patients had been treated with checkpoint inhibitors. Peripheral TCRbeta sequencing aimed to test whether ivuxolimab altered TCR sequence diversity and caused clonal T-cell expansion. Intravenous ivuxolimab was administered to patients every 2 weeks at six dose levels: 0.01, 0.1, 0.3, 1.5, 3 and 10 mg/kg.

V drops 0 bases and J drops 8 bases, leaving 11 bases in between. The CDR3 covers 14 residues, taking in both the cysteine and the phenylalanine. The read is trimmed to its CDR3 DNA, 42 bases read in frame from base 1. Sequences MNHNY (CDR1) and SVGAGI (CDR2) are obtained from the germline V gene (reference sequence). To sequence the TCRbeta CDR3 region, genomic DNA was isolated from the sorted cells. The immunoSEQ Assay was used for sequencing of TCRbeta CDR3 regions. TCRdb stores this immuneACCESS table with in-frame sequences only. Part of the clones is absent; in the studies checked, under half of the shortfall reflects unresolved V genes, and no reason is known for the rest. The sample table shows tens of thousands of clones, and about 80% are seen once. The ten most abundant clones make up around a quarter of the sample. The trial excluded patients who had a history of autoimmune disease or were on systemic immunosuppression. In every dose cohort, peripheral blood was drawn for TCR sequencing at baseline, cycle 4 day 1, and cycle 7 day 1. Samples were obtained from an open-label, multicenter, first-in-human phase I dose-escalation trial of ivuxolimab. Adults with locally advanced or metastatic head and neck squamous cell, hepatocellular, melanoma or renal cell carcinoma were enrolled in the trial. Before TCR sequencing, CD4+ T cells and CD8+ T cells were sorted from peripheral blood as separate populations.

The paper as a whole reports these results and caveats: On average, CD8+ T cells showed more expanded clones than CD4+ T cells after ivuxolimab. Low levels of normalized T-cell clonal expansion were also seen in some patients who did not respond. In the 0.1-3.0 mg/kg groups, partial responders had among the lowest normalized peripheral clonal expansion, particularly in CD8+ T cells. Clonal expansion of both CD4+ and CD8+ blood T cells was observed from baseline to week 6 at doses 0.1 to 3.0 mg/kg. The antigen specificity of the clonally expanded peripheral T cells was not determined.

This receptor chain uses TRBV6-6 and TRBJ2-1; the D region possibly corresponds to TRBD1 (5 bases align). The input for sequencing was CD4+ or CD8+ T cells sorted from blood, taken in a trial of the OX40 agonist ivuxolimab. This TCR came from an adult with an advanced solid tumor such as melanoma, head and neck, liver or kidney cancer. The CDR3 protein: CASSYSSPRDEQFF. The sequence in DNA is TGTGCCAGCAGTTACTCATCCCCCAGGGATGAGCAGTTCTTC.